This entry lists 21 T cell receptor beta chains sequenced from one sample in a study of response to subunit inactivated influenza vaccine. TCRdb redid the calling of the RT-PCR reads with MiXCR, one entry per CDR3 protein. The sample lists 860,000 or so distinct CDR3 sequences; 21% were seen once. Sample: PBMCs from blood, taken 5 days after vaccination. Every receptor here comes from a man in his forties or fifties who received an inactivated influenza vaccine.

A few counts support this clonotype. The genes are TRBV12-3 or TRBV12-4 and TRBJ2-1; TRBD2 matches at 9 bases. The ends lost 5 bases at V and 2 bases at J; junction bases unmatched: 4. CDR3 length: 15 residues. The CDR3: CASSARGGAYNEQFF. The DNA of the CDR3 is TGTGCCAGCAGTGCCCGCGGGGGGGCCTACAATGAGCAGTTCTTC.

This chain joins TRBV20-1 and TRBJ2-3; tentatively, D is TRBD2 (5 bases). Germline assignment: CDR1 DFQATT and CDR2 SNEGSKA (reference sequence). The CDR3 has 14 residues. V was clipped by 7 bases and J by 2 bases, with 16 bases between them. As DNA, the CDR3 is TGCAGTGTTAAGCTAGCAGCTTCCACAGATACGCAGTATTTT. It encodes CSVKLAASTDTQYF.

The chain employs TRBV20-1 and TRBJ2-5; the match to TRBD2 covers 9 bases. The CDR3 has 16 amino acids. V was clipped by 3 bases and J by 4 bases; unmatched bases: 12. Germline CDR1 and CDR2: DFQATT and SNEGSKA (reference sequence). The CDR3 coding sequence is TGCAGTGCTAGCCCGAAATTTCTAGCGGGGTCAGAGACCCAGTACTTC. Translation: CSASPKFLAGSETQYF.

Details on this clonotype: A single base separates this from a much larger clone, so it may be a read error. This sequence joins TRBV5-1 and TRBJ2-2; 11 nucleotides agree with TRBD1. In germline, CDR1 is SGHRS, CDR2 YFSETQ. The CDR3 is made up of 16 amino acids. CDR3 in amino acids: CASMDSGQGGTGKLFF. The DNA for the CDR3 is TGCGCCAGCATGGACTCGGGACAGGGGGGAACCGGGAAGCTGTTTTTT.

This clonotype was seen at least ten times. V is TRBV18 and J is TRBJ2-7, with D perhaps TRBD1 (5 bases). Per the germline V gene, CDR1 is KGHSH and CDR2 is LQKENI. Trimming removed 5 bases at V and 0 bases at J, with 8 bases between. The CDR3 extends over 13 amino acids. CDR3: CASSGAFSYEQYF. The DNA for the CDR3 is TGTGCCAGCTCAGGGGCCTTCTCCTACGAGCAGTACTTC.

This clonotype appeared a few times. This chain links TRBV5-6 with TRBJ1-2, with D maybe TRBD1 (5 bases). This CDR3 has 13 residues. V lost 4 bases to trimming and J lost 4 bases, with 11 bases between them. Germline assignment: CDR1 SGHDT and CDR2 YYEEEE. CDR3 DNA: TGTGCCAGCAGCCGGGGGGGTGGCTATGGCTACACCTTC. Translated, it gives CASSRGGGYGYTF.

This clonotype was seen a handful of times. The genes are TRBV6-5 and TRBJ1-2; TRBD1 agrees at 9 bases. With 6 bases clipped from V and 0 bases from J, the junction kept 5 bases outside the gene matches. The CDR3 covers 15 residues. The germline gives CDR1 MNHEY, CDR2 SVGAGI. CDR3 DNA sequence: TGTGCCAGCAGATACCGACAGGGGGCTAACTATGGCTACACCTTC. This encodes CASRYRQGANYGYTF.

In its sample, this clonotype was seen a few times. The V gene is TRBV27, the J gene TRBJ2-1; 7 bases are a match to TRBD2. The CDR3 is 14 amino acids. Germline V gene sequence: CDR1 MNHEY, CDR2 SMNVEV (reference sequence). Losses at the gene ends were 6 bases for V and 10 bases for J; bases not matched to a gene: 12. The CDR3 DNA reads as TGTGCCAGCAGACTAGCGACTCTCCCCGGGGAGCAGTTCTTC. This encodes CASRLATLPGEQFF.

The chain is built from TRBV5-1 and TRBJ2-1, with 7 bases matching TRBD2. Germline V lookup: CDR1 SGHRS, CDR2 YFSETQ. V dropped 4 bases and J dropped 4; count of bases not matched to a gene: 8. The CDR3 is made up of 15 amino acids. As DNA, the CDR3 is TGCGCCAGCAGCCCCGTAGCGGGTAATTACAATGAGCAGTTCTTC. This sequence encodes CASSPVAGNYNEQFF. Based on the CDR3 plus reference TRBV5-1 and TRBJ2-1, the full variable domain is KAGVTQTPRYLIKTRGQQVTLSCSPISGHRSVSWYQQTPGQGLQFLFEYFSETQRNKGNFPGRFSGRQFSNSRSEMNVSTLELGDSALYLCASSPVAGNYNEQFFGPGTRLTVL.

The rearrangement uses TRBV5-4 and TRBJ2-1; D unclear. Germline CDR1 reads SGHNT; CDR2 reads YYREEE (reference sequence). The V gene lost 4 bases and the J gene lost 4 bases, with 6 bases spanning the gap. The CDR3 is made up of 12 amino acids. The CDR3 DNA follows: TGTGCCAGCAGCCACACATACAATGAGCAGTTCTTC. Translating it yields CASSHTYNEQFF.

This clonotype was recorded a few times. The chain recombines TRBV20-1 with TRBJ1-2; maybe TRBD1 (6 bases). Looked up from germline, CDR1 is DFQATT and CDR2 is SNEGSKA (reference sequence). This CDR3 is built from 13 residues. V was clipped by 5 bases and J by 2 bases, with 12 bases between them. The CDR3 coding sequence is TGCAGTGCTGTGGGACATCGGAACTATGGCTACACCTTC. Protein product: CSAVGHRNYGYTF.

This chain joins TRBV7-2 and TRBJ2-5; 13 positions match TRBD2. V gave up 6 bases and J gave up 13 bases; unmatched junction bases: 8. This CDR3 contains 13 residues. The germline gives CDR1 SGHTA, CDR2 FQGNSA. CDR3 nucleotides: TGTGCCAGCAGTGGACTAGCGGGAGCATCCTGGTACTTC. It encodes CASSGLAGASWYF.

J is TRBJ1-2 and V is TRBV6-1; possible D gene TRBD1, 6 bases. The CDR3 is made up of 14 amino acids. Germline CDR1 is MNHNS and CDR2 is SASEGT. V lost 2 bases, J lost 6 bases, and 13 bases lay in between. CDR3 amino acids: CASSEHGTSNGYTF. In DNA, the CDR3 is TGTGCCAGCAGTGAACACGGGACATCCAATGGCTACACCTTC.

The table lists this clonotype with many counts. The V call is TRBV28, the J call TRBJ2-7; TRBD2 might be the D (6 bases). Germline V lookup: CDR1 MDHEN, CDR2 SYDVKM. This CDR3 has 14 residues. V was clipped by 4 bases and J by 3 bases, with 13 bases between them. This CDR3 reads CASSSAGTFYEQYF. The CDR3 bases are TGTGCCAGCAGTTCGGCGGGGACCTTCTACGAGCAGTACTTC.

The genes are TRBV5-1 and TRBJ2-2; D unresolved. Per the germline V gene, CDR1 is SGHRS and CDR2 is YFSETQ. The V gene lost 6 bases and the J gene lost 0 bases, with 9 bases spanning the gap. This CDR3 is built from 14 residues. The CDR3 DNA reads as TGCGCCAGCACCCCAATCGCGAACACCGGGGAGCTGTTTTTT. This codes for CASTPIANTGELFF.

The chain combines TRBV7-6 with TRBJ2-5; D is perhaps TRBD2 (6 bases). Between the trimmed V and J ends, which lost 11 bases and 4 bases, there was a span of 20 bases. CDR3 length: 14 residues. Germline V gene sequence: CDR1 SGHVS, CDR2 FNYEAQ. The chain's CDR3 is CALKAGGRGETQYF. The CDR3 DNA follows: TGTGCCCTTAAAGCGGGTGGACGGGGAGAGACCCAGTACTTC.

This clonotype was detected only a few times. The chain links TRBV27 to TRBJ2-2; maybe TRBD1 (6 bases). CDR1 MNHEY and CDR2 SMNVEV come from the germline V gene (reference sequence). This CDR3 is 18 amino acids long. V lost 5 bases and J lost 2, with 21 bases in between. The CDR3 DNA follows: TGTGCCAGCAGTCCCAGGGGACACATCTCTACCAACACCGGGGAGCTGTTTTTT. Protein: CASSPRGHISTNTGELFF.

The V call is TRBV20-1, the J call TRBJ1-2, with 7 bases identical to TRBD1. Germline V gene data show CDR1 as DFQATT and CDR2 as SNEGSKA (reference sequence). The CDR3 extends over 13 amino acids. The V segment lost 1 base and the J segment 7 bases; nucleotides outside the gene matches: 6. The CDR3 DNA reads TGCAGTGCTAGAGGACAGGGAGTAGGTGGCTACACCTTC. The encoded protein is CSARGQGVGGYTF.

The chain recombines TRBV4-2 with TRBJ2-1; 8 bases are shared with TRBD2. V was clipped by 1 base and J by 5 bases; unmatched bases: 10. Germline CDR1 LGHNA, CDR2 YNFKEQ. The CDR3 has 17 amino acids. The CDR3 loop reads CASSQGPGGVLHNEQFF. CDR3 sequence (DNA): TGTGCCAGCAGCCAAGGTCCCGGGGGGGTCCTACACAATGAGCAGTTCTTC.

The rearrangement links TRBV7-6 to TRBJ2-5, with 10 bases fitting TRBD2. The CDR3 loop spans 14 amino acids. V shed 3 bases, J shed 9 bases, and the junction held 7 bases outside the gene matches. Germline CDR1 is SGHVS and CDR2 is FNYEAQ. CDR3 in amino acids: CASSLDTSGEAQYF. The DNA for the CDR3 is TGTGCCAGCAGCTTGGACACTAGCGGGGAGGCCCAGTACTTC.

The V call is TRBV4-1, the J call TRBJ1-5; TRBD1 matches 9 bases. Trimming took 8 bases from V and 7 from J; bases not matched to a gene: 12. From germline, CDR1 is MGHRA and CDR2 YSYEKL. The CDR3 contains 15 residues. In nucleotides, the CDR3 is TGCGCCAGCGGGTACTCGACAGGGGGAAAACAGCCCCAGCATTTT. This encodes CASGYSTGGKQPQHF.